The following is a TCR beta chain sequence with its context. The CDR3 length is 17 residues. Trimming removed 3 bases from V and 4 bases from J; junction bases left unmatched: 13. The germline gives CDR1 KGHSH, CDR2 LQKENI. This entry is derived from a study of T cells in Graves' hyperthyroidism and ophthalmopathy. Patients aged 18 to 65 with hyperthyroidism were newly diagnosed, with duration under 2 months. Researchers took RNA transcripts and amplified the TCR beta CDR3 regions from them. The study used the HTBI primer set for a first-round RT-PCR of the TCR CDR3. TCRdb re-called the multiplex PCR reads with MiXCR, one entry per CDR3 protein. Seen here are roughly 700,000 distinct CDR3 sequences, 14% observed once, and the top ten hold around 9.6%.

Input material: blood. The V call is TRBV18, the J call TRBJ2-3; 7 bases are a match to TRBD1. The receptor's source is a woman between 18 and 29 years old with Graves' hyperthyroidism. The CDR3 spells CASSPQRRQGASDTQYF. Written as DNA, the CDR3 is TGTGCCAGCTCACCCCAACGGAGACAGGGAGCATCAGATACGCAGTATTTT.